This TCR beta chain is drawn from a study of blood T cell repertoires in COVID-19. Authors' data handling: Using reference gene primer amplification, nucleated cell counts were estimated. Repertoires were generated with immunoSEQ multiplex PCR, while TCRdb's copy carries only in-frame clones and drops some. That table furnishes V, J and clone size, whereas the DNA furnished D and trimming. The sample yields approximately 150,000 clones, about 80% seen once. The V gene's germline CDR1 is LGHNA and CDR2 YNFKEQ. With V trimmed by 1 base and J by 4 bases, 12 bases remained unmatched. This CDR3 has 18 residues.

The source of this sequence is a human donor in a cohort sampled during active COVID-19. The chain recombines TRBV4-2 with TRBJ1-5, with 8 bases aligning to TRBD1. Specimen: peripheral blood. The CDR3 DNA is TGTGCCAGCAGCCAAGGAGGTGCTGACAGGGGAGATAATCAGCCCCAGCATTTT. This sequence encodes CASSQGGADRGDNQPQHF.